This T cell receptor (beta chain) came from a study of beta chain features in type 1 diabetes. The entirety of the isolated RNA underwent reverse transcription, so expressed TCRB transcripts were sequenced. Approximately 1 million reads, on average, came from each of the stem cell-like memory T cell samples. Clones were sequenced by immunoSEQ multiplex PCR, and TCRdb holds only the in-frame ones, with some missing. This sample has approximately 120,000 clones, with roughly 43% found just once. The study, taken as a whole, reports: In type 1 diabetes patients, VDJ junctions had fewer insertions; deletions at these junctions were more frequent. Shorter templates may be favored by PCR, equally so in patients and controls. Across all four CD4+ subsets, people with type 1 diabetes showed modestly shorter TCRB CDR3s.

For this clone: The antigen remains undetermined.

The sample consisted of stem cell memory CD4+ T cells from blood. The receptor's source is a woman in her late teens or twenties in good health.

The CDR3 loop reads CASTRRGTVDIQYF. CDR3 in DNA: TGTGCCAGCACACGGCGGGGGACCGTTGACATTCAGTACTTC. The V call is TRBV28, the J call TRBJ2-4; 7 bases match TRBD2. With V trimmed by 7 bases and J by 8 bases, 11 bases remained unmatched. This CDR3 has 14 residues. CDR1 MDHEN and CDR2 SYDVKM come from the germline V gene.